This TCR beta chain was obtained from a study of immune cell composition in non-small cell lung cancer. General observations from the study: Squamous carcinomas (approximately 75%) more often had tumour-associated clones >0.5% than adenocarcinomas (roughly 33%). Squamous lung tumours showed higher top 10 clone scores and clonality than adenocarcinomas.

Clones were read by immunoSEQ multiplex PCR, and TCRdb kept only the in-frame ones, dropping some. Here the sample spans 14,000 or so clones, over 70% being singletons. Germline-derived CDR1 and CDR2 are MRHNA and SNTAGT. The CDR3 length is 16 residues. V gave up 4 bases and J gave up 0 bases, with 12 bases separating them. Of note for this clone: The antigen is unknown.

The sequenced sample was lung tumor tissue. This receptor was identified in a human donor with non-small cell lung cancer. This chain links TRBV6-4 with TRBJ1-4; the D gene is possibly TRBD1 (5 bases). This chain's CDR3 is CASSALGVATNEKLFF. The CDR3 DNA reads TGTGCCAGCAGTGCCTTGGGGGTTGCAACTAATGAAAAACTGTTTTTT.